Reported below is one T cell receptor (beta chain). The sample belongs to a study of beta chain features in type 1 diabetes. Between the trimmed V and J ends, which lost 8 bases and 7 bases, there was a span of 23 bases. Germline CDR1 is MNHEY and CDR2 is SMNVEV (reference sequence). The CDR3 is 15 residues long. Every bit of the isolated RNA underwent reverse transcription, so sequencing read expressed TCRB transcripts. TCRdb's copy holds only in-frame clones and misses some; the assay was immunoSEQ multiplex PCR. The sample carries roughly 150,000 clones, around 10% recorded once. The TCR comes from a man in his late teens or twenties in good health. The chain uses TRBV27 and TRBJ2-5; perhaps D is TRBD1 or TRBD2 (7 bases each). Material: central memory CD4+ T cells from blood. As DNA, the CDR3 is TGTGCCAGCGCCCGAGACAGGGAGGGACGGGGGACCCAGTACTTC. Residues: CASARDREGRGTQYF.